These 4 T cell receptor beta chains share one sample of origin, sequenced in a study of CD8 T cells in Susac syndrome. After extraction with the RNeasy kit, about 0.45 to 1 ug of the RNA was reverse transcribed using random hexamers. MiXCR, applied by TCRdb to the immunoSEQ multiplex PCR reads, yields one record per CDR3 protein. The sample has about 190,000 distinct CDR3 sequences; around 95% are singletons. Input material: CD4+ T cells from PBMCs. Receptor source: a human donor with Susac syndrome.

The rearrangement uses TRBV29-1 and TRBJ1-3, with D unclear. With 6 bases removed from V and 0 bases from J, the gap between germline ends came to 6 bases. The CDR3 contains 12 residues. In germline, CDR1 is SQVTM, CDR2 ANQGSEA. The CDR3 DNA follows: TGCAGCGTAGTTGTCTCTGGAAACACCATATATTTT. This gives the protein CSVVVSGNTIYF.

This clonotype appeared once. The V gene is TRBV5-5, the J gene TRBJ2-7; D is unresolved. The germline CDR1 and CDR2 sequences are SGHKS and YYEKEE (reference sequence). The CDR3 covers 16 residues. Trimming took 1 base from V and 0 from J, leaving 14 bases between them. The CDR3 DNA follows: TGTGCCAGCAGCTTGCCCGCGGCTCTGAGCTCCTACGAGCAGTACTTC. This encodes CASSLPAALSSYEQYF.

This chain uses TRBV6-5 with TRBJ2-5; D not certain. Germline V gene lookup returns CDR1 MNHEY and CDR2 SVGAGI. This CDR3 contains 14 residues. V was shortened by 6 bases and J by 0 bases, with 11 bases between the two germline ends. The CDR3 DNA reads as TGTGCCAGCAGACGCGACGGGTACCAAGAGACCCAGTACTTC. Translating gives CASRRDGYQETQYF.

The chain recombines TRBV5-6 with TRBJ2-7, with D unresolved. Germline V gene sequence: CDR1 SGHDT, CDR2 YYEEEE. The CDR3 spans 15 residues. V dropped 0 bases and J dropped 3 bases, with 13 bases sitting between them. Here the CDR3 reads CASSLGSVGNYEQYF. The CDR3 coding sequence is TGTGCCAGCAGCTTGGGCTCTGTCGGAAACTACGAGCAGTACTTC.